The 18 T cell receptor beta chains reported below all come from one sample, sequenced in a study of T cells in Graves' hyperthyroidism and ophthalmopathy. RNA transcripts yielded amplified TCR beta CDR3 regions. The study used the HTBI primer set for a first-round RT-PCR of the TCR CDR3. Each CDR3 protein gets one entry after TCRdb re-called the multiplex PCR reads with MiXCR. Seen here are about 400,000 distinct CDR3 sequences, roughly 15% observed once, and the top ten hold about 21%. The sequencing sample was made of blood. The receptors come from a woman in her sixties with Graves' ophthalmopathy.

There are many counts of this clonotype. CDR3 in DNA: TGTGCCAGCAGTGAATGGGATGGGGCCAACGTCCTGACTTTC. This codes for CASSEWDGANVLTF. This chain links TRBV2 with TRBJ2-6; D is unclear. The V end lost 2 bases, the J end lost 3 bases, and 5 bases lay between the germline ends. The CDR3 length is 14 residues. From germline, CDR1 is SNHLY and CDR2 FYNNEI.

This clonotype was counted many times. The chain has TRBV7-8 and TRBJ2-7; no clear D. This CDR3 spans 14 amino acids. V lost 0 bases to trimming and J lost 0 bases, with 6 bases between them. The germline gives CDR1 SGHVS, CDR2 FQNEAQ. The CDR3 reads CASSLAAGSYEQYF. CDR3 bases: TGTGCCAGCAGCTTAGCGGCCGGCTCCTACGAGCAGTACTTC.

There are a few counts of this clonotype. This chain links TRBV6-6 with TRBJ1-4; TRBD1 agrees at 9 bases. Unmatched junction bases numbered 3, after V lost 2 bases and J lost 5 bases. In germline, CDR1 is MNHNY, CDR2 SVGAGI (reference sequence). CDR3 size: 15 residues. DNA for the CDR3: TGTGCCAGCAGTTACACCGGGACAGGGAATGAAAAACTGTTTTTT. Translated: CASSYTGTGNEKLFF.

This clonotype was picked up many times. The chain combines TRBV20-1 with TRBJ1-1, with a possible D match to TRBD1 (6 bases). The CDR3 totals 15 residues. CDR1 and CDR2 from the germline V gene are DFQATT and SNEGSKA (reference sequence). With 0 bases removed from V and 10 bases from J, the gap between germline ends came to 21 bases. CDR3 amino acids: CSARDGGRVSLGAFF. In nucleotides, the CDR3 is TGCAGTGCTAGAGATGGGGGCAGGGTAAGCCTAGGAGCTTTCTTT.

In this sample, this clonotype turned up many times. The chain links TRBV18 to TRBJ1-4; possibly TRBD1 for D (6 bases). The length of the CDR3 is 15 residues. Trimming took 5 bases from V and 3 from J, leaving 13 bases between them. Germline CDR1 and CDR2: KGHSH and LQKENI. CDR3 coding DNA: TGTGCCAGCTCATTCTCAGGGGTTGCTAATGAAAAACTGTTTTTT. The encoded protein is CASSFSGVANEKLFF.

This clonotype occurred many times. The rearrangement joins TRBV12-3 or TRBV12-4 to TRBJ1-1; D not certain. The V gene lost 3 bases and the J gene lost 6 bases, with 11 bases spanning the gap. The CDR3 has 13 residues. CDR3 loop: CASSLRVGAEAFF. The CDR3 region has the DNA TGTGCCAGCAGTTTGCGGGTGGGAGCTGAAGCTTTCTTT.

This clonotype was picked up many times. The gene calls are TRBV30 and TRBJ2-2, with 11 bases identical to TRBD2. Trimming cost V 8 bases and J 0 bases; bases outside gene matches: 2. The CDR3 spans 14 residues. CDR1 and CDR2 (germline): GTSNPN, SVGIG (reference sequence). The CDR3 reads CAGTSGANTGELFF. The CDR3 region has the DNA TGTGCCGGGACTAGCGGTGCGAACACCGGGGAGCTGTTTTTT.

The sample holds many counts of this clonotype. The CDR3 here is CASRSGTGGYEQYF. CDR3 nucleotides: TGCGCCAGCAGATCCGGGACAGGGGGCTACGAGCAGTACTTC. The rearrangement links TRBV5-1 to TRBJ2-7, with TRBD1 matching 11 bases. The CDR3 extends over 14 amino acids. The trim removed 5 bases at V and 3 bases at J, leaving 4 bases unmatched. The germline V gene has CDR1 SGHRS and CDR2 YFSETQ.

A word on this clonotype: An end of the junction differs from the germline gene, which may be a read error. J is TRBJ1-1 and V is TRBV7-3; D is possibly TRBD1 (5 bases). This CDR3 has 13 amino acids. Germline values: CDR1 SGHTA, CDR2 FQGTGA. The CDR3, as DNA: TGTGTCAGCAGCCACGACAGGAACACTGAAGCTTTCTTT. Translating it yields CVSSHDRNTEAFF. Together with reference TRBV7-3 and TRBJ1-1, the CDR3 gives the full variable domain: GAGVSQTPSNKVTEKGKYVELRCDPISGHTALYWYRQSLGQGPEFLIYFQGTGAADDSGLPNDRFFAVRPEGSVSTLKIQRTERGDSAVYLCVSSHDRNTEAFFGQGTRLTVV.

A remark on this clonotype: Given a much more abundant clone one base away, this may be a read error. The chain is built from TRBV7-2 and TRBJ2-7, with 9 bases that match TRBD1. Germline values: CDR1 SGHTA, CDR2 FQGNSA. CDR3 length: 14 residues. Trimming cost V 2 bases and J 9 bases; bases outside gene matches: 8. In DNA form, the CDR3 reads TGTGCCAGCAGCTTAACCGGGACAGGGAACGGGCAGTACTTC. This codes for CASSLTGTGNGQYF. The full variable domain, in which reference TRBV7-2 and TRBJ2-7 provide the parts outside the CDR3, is GAGVSQSPSNKVTEKGKDVELRCDPISGHTALYWYRQSLGQGLEFLIYFQGNSAPDKSGLPSDRFSAERTGGSVSTLTIQRTQQEDSAVYLCASSLTGTGNGQYFGPGTRLTVT.

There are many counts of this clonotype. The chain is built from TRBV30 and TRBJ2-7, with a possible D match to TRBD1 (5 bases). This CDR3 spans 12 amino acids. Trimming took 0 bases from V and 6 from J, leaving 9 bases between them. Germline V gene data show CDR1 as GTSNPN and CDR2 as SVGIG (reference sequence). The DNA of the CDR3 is TGTGCCTGGAGTGTAGCACAGGTCGAGCAGTACTTC. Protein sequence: CAWSVAQVEQYF. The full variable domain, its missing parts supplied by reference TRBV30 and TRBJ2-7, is SQTIHQWPATLVQPVGSPLSLECTVEGTSNPNLYWYRQAAGRGLQLLFYSVGIGQISSEVPQNLSASRPQDRQFILSSKKLLLSDSGFYLCAWSVAQVEQYFGPGTRLTVT.

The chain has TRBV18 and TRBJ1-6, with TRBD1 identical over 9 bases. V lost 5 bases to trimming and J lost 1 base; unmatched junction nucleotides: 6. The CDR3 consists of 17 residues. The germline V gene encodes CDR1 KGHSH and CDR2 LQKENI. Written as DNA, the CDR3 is TGTGCCAGCTCAACTGACAGGGGGAGTTCCTATAATTCACCCCTCCACTTT. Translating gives CASSTDRGSSYNSPLHF.

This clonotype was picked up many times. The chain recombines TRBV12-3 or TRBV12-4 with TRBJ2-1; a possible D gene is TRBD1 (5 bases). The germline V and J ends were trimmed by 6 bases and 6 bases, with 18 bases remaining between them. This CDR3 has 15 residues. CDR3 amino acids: CASSRGQGPSNEQFF. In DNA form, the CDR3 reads TGTGCCAGCAGCCGTGGTCAGGGTCCCTCCAATGAGCAGTTCTTC.

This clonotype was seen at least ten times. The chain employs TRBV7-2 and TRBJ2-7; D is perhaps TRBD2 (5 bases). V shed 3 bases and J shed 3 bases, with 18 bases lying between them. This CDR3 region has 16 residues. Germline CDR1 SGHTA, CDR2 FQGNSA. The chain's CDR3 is CASSFPRGGQDYEQYF. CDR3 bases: TGTGCCAGCAGCTTCCCCCGGGGTGGTCAGGACTACGAGCAGTACTTC.

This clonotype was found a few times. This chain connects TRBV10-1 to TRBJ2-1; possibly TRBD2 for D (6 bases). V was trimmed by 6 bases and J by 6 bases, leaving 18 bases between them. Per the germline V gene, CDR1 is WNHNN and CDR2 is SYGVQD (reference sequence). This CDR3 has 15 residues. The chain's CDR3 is CASRKEGKEGNEQFF. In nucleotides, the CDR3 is TGCGCCAGCAGAAAAGAGGGGAAGGAGGGCAATGAGCAGTTCTTC.

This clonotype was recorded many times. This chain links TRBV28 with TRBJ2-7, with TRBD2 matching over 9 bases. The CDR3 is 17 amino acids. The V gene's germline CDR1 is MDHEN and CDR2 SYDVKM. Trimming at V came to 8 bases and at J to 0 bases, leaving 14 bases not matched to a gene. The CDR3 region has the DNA TGTGCCAGCCGTGGTCTAGCGGGACGCTGGAACTCCTACGAGCAGTACTTC. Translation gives CASRGLAGRWNSYEQYF.

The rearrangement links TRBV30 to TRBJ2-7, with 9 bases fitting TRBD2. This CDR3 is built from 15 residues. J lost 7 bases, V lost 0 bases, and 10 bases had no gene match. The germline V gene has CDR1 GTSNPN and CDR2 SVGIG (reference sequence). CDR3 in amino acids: CAWSVSTSGPAEQYF. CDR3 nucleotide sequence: TGTGCCTGGAGTGTAAGTACTAGCGGGCCCGCGGAGCAGTACTTC.

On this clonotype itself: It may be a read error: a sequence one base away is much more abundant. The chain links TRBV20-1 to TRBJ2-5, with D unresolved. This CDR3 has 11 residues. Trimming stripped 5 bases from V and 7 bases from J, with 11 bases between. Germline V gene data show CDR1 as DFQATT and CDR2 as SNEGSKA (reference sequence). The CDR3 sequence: CSARTLGTQYF. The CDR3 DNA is TGCAGTGCTCGAACCTTGGGGACCCAGTACTTC.